This T cell receptor (beta chain) was identified during a study of immune evolution from preneoplasia to lung adenocarcinoma. Turning to this clone: Its antigen is currently unknown.

Histologic diagnosis was independently verified by two lung pathologists. Study-wide findings and caveats: Normal lung had highest clonality; later lesions appeared denser, more diverse.

There are 13 residues in the CDR3. Germline V gene lookup returns CDR1 SGHRS and CDR2 YFSETQ. The V gene lost 5 bases and the J gene lost 4 bases, with 9 bases spanning the gap. Sequenced by immunoSEQ multiplex PCR; TCRdb stores in-frame clones only, minus some. This sample yields around 4,700 clones, of which roughly 70% are seen a single time; 6.5% to 8% belongs to the top ten. The TCR originated in a person aged 60-79 years with lung adenocarcinoma. Specimen: FFPE adjacent normal lung tissue. This chain joins TRBV5-1 and TRBJ2-2; perhaps TRBD2 as D (5 bases). The CDR3 DNA reads as TGCGCCAGCAGACTAGGAATCACCGGGGAGCTGTTTTTT. Amino acid sequence: CASRLGITGELFF.